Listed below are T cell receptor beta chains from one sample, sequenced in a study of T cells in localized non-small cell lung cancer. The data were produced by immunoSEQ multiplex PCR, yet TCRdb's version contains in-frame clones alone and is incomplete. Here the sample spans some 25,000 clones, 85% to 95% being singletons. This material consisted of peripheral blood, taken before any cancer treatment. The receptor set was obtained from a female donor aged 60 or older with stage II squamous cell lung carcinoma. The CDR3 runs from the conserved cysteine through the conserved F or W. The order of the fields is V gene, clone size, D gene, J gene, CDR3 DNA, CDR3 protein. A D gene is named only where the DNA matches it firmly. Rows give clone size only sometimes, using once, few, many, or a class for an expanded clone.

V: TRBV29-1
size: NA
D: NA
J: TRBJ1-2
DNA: TGCAGCGCCGTATCCGCTAATAACTATGGCTACACCTTC
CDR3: CSAVSANNYGYTF

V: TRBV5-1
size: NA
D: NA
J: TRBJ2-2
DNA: TGCGCCAGCAGCTTGGGAAGGACGTGGAGCACCGGGGAGCTGTTTTTT
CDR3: CASSLGRTWSTGELFF

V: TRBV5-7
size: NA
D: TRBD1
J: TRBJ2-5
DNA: TGTGCCAGCGGATTTCGACAGGGATTCGAAGAGACCCAGTACTTC
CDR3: CASGFRQGFEETQYF

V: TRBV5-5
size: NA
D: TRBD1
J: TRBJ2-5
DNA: TGTGCCAGCAGCTTCGGACAGGGTGAGACCCAGTACTTC
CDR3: CASSFGQGETQYF

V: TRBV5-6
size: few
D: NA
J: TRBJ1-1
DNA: TGTGCCAGCAGCTTCGGGTTTGAAGGGGACACTGAAGCTTTCTTT
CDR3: CASSFGFEGDTEAFF

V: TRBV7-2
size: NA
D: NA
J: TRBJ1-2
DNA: TGTGCCAGCAGCTTGGGAGGCAGCTATGGCTACACCTTC
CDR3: CASSLGGSYGYTF

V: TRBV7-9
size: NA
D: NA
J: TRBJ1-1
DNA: TGTGCCAGCAGCTCTTTGTCGGGAGGGGCTTTCTTT
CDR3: CASSSLSGGAFF

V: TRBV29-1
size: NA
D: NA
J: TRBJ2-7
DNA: TGCAGCGTCCGGGACCAGATCTACGAGCAGTACTTC
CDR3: CSVRDQIYEQYF

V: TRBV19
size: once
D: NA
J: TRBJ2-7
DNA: TGTGCCAGTAGTAAAGCCGGGGGCATTTACGAGCAGTACTTC
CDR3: CASSKAGGIYEQYF

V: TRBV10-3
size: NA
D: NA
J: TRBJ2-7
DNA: TGTGCCATCAGTGAGTCGGGCCCAGGGCAGTACTTC
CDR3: CAISESGPGQYF

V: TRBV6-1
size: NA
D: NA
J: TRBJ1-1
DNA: TGTGCCAGCAAATGGAGATCTGAAGCTTTCTTT
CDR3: CASKWRSEAFF

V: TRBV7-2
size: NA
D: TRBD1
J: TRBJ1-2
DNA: TGTGCCAGCAGCCAAGATGGGACAGGTGATATGGTTGGCTACACCTTC
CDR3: CASSQDGTGDMVGYTF

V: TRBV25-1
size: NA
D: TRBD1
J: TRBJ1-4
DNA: TGTGCCAGCAGGGGCTATACAGGGGTGCAGAGTGAAAAACTGTTTTTT
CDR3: CASRGYTGVQSEKLFF

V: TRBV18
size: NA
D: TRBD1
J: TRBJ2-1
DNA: TGTGCCAGCTCACCAGGGACAGGGGGTTTGAATGAGCAGTTCTTC
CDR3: CASSPGTGGLNEQFF

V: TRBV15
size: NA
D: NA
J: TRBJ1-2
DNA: TGTGCCACCAGCAGAGGGTGTGGAAAGACCTATGGCTACACCTTC
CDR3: CATSRGCGKTYGYTF

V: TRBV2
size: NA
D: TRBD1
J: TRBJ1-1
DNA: TGTGCCAGCTGGGACAGGATAGGGGGCAGTACTGAAGCTTTCTTT
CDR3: CASWDRIGGSTEAFF

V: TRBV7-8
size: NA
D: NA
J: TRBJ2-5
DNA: TGTGCCAGCAGCCCCGAGACTAGGACTATCCAAGAGACCCAGTACTTC
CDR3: CASSPETRTIQETQYF

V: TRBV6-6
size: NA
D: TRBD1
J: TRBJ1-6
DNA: TGTGCCAGCAGATTACAGGGGGCAGGTTCACCCCTCCACTTT
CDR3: CASRLQGAGSPLHF

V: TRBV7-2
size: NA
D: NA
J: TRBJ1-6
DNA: TGTGCCAGCAGCCCCCCGGGGGGACGGCTTAATTCACCCCTCCACTTT
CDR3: CASSPPGGRLNSPLHF

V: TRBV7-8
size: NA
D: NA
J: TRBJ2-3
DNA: TGTGCCAGCAGCTTAGGGTCAGGGGTGGCAGATACGCAGTATTTT
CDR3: CASSLGSGVADTQYF

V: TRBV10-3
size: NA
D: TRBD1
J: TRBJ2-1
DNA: TGTGCCATCAGTGCGAGACAGGGGGTGGATGAGCAGTTCTTC
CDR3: CAISARQGVDEQFF

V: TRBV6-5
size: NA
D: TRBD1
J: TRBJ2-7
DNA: TGTGCCAGCAGTTACCGAGGACAGGGGTCCTACGAGCAGTACTTC
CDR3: CASSYRGQGSYEQYF

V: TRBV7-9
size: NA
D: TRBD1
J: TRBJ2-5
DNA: TGTGCCAGCAGCAGGGTTCGACAGGGGGAGACCCAGTACTTC
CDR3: CASSRVRQGETQYF

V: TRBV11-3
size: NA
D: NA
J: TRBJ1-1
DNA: TGTGCCAGCAGCAAGGGGACGGGGAACACTGAAGCTTTCTTT
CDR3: CASSKGTGNTEAFF

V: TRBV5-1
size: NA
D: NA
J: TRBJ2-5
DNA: TGCGCCAGCAGCTTGGCCGACGGGGGTTGGGAGACCCAGTACTTC
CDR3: CASSLADGGWETQYF

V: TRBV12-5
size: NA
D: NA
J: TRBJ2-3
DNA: TGTGCTAGTGGTTTCGGGGGTGCAGATACGCAGTATTTT
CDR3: CASGFGGADTQYF

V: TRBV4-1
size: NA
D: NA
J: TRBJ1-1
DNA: TGCGCCAGCAGCCAACACTCGCCGGGGGGCGCGATGAGCACTGAAGCTTTCTTT
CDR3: CASSQHSPGGAMSTEAFF

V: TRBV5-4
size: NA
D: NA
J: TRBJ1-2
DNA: TGTGCCAGCATCGCTGGACGGGGTTCTGGTGGCTACACCTTC
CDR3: CASIAGRGSGGYTF

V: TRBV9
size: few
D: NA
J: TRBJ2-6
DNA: TGTGCCAGCAGCACCTCAGGGGCTGGGGCCAACGTCCTGACTTTC
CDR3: CASSTSGAGANVLTF

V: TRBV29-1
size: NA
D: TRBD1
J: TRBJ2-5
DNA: TGCAGCGTTGACAGGGGGTTGGAGACCCAGTACTTC
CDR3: CSVDRGLETQYF

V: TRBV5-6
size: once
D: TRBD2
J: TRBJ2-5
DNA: TGTGCCAGCAGAAGGGCCCTAGCGGGAGAAGAGACCCAGTACTTC
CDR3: CASRRALAGEETQYF

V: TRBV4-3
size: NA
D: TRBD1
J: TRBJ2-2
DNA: TGCGCCAGCAGCCAAGACGTAGGTTGGCAGGGGGACACCGGGGAGCTGTTTTTT
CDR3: CASSQDVGWQGDTGELFF

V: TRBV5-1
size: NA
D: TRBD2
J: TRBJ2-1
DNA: TGCGCCAGCACCCCCGGGGGGGCCGGCTACAATGAGCAGTTCTTC
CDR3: CASTPGGAGYNEQFF

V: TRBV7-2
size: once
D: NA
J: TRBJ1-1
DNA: TGTGCCAGCAGCCCAGGGGTAGTAGCTTTCTTT
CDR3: CASSPGVVAFF

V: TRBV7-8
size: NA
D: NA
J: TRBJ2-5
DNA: TGTGCCAGCAGCTTTACCCTAGAGACCCAGTACTTC
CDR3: CASSFTLETQYF

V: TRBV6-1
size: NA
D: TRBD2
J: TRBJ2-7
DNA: TGTGCCAGCATCACGGGACTAGCGGTGGCCTACGAGCAGTACTTC
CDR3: CASITGLAVAYEQYF

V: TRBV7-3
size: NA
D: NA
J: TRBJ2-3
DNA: TGTGCCAGCAGCCTAGATCGGGATGATACGCAGTATTTT
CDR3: CASSLDRDDTQYF

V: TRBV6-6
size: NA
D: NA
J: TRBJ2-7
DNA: TGTGCCAGCAGTTCCCGGGACGACTACGAGCAGTACTTC
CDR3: CASSSRDDYEQYF

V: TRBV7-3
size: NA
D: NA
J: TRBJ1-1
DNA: TGTGCCAGCAGCGCTACAGGGTTAGGCACTGAAGCTTTCTTT
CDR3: CASSATGLGTEAFF

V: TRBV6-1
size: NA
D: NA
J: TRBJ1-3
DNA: TGTGCCAGCACCCTAGGGGGAAACACCATATATTTT
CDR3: CASTLGGNTIYF

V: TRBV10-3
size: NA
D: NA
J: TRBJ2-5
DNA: TGTGCCATCAGTGAGTCGAACAGGGTCCAAGAGACCCAGTACTTC
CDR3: CAISESNRVQETQYF

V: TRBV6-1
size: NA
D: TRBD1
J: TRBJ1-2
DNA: TGTGCCAGCAGTGGCAGGGGGTATGGCTACACCTTC
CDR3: CASSGRGYGYTF

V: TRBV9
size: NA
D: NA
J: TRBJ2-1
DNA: TGTGCCAGCAGCGTAGCTACAGCGCGGGCCCAAAAAAAGGATGAGCAGTTCTTC
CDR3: CASSVATARAQKKDEQFF

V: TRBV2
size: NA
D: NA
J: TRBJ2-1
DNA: TGTGCCAGCAGTGAAGGCCAGCCCTACAATGAGCAGTTCTTC
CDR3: CASSEGQPYNEQFF